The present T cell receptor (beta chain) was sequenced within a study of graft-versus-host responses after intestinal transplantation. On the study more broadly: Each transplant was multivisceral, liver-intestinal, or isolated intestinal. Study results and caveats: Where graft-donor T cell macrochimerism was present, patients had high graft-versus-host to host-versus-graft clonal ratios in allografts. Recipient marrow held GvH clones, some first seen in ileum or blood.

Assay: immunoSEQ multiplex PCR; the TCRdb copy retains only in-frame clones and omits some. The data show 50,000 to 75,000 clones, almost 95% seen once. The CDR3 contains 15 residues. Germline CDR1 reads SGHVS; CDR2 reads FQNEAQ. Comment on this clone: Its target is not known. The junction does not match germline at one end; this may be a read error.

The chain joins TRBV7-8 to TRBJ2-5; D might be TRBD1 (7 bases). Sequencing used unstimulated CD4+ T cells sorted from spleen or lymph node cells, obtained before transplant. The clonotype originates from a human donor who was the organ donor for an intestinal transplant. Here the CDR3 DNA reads TGTGCCAGCAACTTAGATTGGAGGGGGCGGGAGACCCAGTACTTC. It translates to CASNLDWRGRETQYF.